This T cell receptor (beta chain) was profiled in a study of identical twins. This clonotype showed up just a few times. Per germline, CDR1 ENHRY and CDR2 SYGVKD. CDR3 length: 15 amino acids. V trimming: 6 bases; J trimming: 3 bases; junction bases outside the gene matches: 7. TCRdb re-derived calls from the 5' RACE reads in MiXCR, one entry per CDR3 protein. The sample has around 1.7 million distinct CDR3 sequences; 25% to 35% are singletons. The sequencing input was cord blood. This rearrangement joins TRBV10-3 to TRBJ2-7, with TRBD2 matching 11 bases. This clonotype originated in a newborn girl in good health. The CDR3 coding sequence is TGTGCCATCAGGGCTAGCGGGGGGCTTTTCTACGAGCAGTACTTC. Its translation is CAIRASGGLFYEQYF.